This TCR beta chain appears in the sequencing data of a study of shared clonotypes between healthy human individuals. CDR1 is SGHRS, CDR2 YFSETQ, per germline. The CDR3 has 16 residues. Germline trimming cut 4 bases from V and 9 bases from J; bases unmatched to any gene: 9. Here immunoSEQ multiplex PCR was the method, and the copy in TCRdb shows in-frame clones only, minus some. Of hundreds of thousands of clones listed, almost 97% are singletons. The clonotype comes from a woman in her 30s in good health. The J gene is TRBJ2-1, the V gene TRBV5-1, with 14 bases aligning to TRBD2. Sequencing used naive CD4+ T cells sorted from blood. Indicated subset: CD45RA+ positively selected. The CDR3 region is CASSLGLAGGRGEQFF. For the CDR3, the DNA is TGCGCCAGCAGCCTCGGACTAGCGGGAGGCCGGGGTGAGCAGTTCTTC.